This section outlines one T cell receptor (beta chain) sequence together with its context. Its antigen remains unknown. The germline V gene encodes CDR1 MDHEN and CDR2 SYDVKM. V lost 6 bases, J lost 0 bases, and 7 bases lay in between. The CDR3 spans 13 residues. Naive CD8 cells comprised CD45RO-negative, CCR7-positively selected cells, excluding terminally differentiated effector memory CD45RA+ cells. The data stem from a study of shared clonotypes between healthy human individuals. DNA at around 190 ng, around 30,000 T cell genomes, went into sorted-subset replicate PCRs. Generated by immunoSEQ multiplex PCR, the TCRdb table keeps only in-frame clones and is missing some. The sample consists of approximately 600,000 clones, approximately 96% of them appearing once. Study-wide results and limits: Sharing across four donors was seen in around 5.1% of naive CD4 clonotypes. An effect of sequencing depth on clonotype sharing among donors was expected.

The origin of this receptor is a woman between 25 and 40 years old in good health. The chain couples TRBV28 to TRBJ2-3; D not resolved. The sequenced sample was naive CD8+ T cells sorted from blood. The CDR3, as DNA: TGTGCCAGCAGCGCCGAGAGCACAGATACGCAGTATTTT. Protein: CASSAESTDTQYF.